Below, one T cell receptor (beta chain) is given with its context. The RNA input was roughly 0.45 to 1 ug, and it was reverse transcribed with random hexamers. Amplification of TCR beta CDR3 across 54 Vbeta and 13 Jbeta was performed with immunoSEQ multiplex PCR. TCRdb used MiXCR to reprocess the immunoSEQ multiplex PCR reads, holding one entry per CDR3 protein. The profile shows 400,000 to 550,000 distinct CDR3 sequences, approximately 89% of them singletons. From blood CD8+ and CD4+ T cells, TCR beta sequences were generated. Included as multiple sclerosis controls were treatment-naive patients who had stable or active relapsing-remitting disease. The record originates from a study of CD8 T cells in Susac syndrome. The germline V and J ends were trimmed by 1 base and 5 bases, with 17 bases remaining between them. Per the germline V gene, CDR1 is MNHNS and CDR2 is SASEGT. This CDR3 is 16 amino acids long.

Sequencing was done on a sample of CD8+ T cells from PBMCs. The rearrangement joins TRBV6-1 to TRBJ2-5, with D possibly TRBD1 on 5 matching bases. The receptor's source is a human donor with multiple sclerosis. In nucleotides, the CDR3 is TGTGCCAGCAGTGAAGATTCGTACAGGAAAGGCGAGACCCAGTACTTC. Translation gives CASSEDSYRKGETQYF.